These T cell receptor beta chains were read from a single sample in a study of blood T cell repertoires in COVID-19. The table came from immunoSEQ multiplex PCR; TCRdb's copy has only in-frame clones and leaves some out. The data contain approximately 210,000 clones, around 90% of them seen just once; the ten biggest clones take up approximately 2%. Sequencing was performed on PBMCs or T cells enriched from blood (not recorded which). The receptors were gathered from a woman aged 30 to 39 who had recovered from COVID-19. CDR3s include the opening cysteine and the closing phenylalanine or tryptophan. The order of the fields is CDR3 length, clone size, J gene, D gene, V gene, CDR3 DNA, CDR3 protein. D genes are given only for firm matches. Clone size is given for some rows only: seen once, a few or many times, or a class if the clone is expanded.

len: 13; abundance: .; j_gene: TRBJ1-5; d_gene: .; v_gene: TRBV29-1; CDR3nt: TGCAGCGTCGGGGGGGGTAGCAATCAGCCCCAGCATTTT; CDR3aa: CSVGGGSNQPQHF
len: 13; abundance: .; j_gene: TRBJ1-2; d_gene: .; v_gene: TRBV12-3/TRBV12-4; CDR3nt: TGTGCCAGCCGTAACTTGGGGACATATGGCTACACCTTC; CDR3aa: CASRNLGTYGYTF
len: 14; abundance: .; j_gene: TRBJ1-2; d_gene: TRBD1; v_gene: TRBV7-3; CDR3nt: TGTGCCAGCAGCTCCGGACAGGTGCACTATGGCTACACCTTC; CDR3aa: CASSSGQVHYGYTF
len: 14; abundance: .; j_gene: TRBJ1-1; d_gene: .; v_gene: TRBV4-3; CDR3nt: TGCGCCAGCAGCCAAGAGGAGGGGTTTACTGAAGCTTTCTTT; CDR3aa: CASSQEEGFTEAFF
len: 11; abundance: .; j_gene: TRBJ2-7; d_gene: .; v_gene: TRBV6-2/TRBV6-3; CDR3nt: TGTGCCAGCAGTCCAACCTACGAGCAGTACTTC; CDR3aa: CASSPTYEQYF
len: 16; abundance: .; j_gene: TRBJ1-1; d_gene: .; v_gene: TRBV6-1; CDR3nt: TGTGCCAGCAGTGATTGGGTCAGGGTTGAATACACTGAAGCTTTCTTT; CDR3aa: CASSDWVRVEYTEAFF
len: 17; abundance: .; j_gene: TRBJ2-7; d_gene: TRBD2; v_gene: TRBV7-3; CDR3nt: TGTGCCAGCAGCTTGGGACTAGCGGGAGGGCCTGGTTACGAGCAGTACTTC; CDR3aa: CASSLGLAGGPGYEQYF
len: 12; abundance: once; j_gene: TRBJ1-2; d_gene: .; v_gene: TRBV13; CDR3nt: TGTGCCAGCAGCTTTGACAGGCGCAGCTACACCTTC; CDR3aa: CASSFDRRSYTF
len: 18; abundance: .; j_gene: TRBJ1-1; d_gene: .; v_gene: TRBV7-9; CDR3nt: TGTGCCAGCAGCACCCCCCGACAGAAAACTAACATGAACACTGAAGCTTTCTTT; CDR3aa: CASSTPRQKTNMNTEAFF
len: 14; abundance: .; j_gene: TRBJ2-5; d_gene: .; v_gene: TRBV7-2; CDR3nt: TGTGCCAGCAGTCTGACAGGAAGCCAAGAGACCCAGTACTTC; CDR3aa: CASSLTGSQETQYF
len: 14; abundance: .; j_gene: TRBJ2-7; d_gene: .; v_gene: TRBV11-3; CDR3nt: TGTGCCAGCAGCTTACGGCGGGACTCCTACGAGCAGTACTTC; CDR3aa: CASSLRRDSYEQYF
len: 13; abundance: .; j_gene: TRBJ2-1; d_gene: .; v_gene: TRBV7-3; CDR3nt: TGTGCCAGCAGCTCCCCGGCGGGGAATGAGCAGTTCTTC; CDR3aa: CASSSPAGNEQFF
len: 16; abundance: .; j_gene: TRBJ1-3; d_gene: TRBD1; v_gene: TRBV19; CDR3nt: TGTGCCAGTAGTATCGGGACAGGGTCGGCTGGAAACACCATATATTTT; CDR3aa: CASSIGTGSAGNTIYF
len: 11; abundance: .; j_gene: TRBJ1-2; d_gene: .; v_gene: TRBV12-3/TRBV12-4; CDR3nt: TGTGCCAGCAGACAGAACTATGGCTACACCTTC; CDR3aa: CASRQNYGYTF
len: 17; abundance: .; j_gene: TRBJ1-5; d_gene: .; v_gene: TRBV4-3; CDR3nt: TGCGCCAGCAGCCAGGAATTATACCAGGATAGCAATCAGCCCCAGCATTTT; CDR3aa: CASSQELYQDSNQPQHF
len: 13; abundance: few; j_gene: TRBJ1-2; d_gene: TRBD1; v_gene: TRBV7-2; CDR3nt: TGTGCCAGCAGCCAGGGGGATTTCGGAGGCTACACCTTC; CDR3aa: CASSQGDFGGYTF
len: 16; abundance: .; j_gene: TRBJ1-2; d_gene: TRBD1; v_gene: TRBV19; CDR3nt: TGTGCCAGTAGTGCTAAGGGGGACAGGGGATACTATGGCTACACCTTC; CDR3aa: CASSAKGDRGYYGYTF
len: 16; abundance: .; j_gene: TRBJ1-1; d_gene: TRBD1; v_gene: TRBV9; CDR3nt: TGTGCCAGCAGCGCAGACAGGGTCGGCCCTAACACTGAAGCTTTCTTT; CDR3aa: CASSADRVGPNTEAFF
len: 18; abundance: .; j_gene: TRBJ2-6; d_gene: .; v_gene: TRBV12-1; CDR3nt: TGTGCCAGCAGCCCGCTCCCGGGACAGGGGACTGGGGCCAACGTCCTGACTTTC; CDR3aa: CASSPLPGQGTGANVLTF
len: 17; abundance: .; j_gene: TRBJ1-5; d_gene: TRBD1; v_gene: TRBV19; CDR3nt: TGTGCCAGTAGTATCCTCTCGACAGGGGGCCGCAATCAGCCCCAGCATTTT; CDR3aa: CASSILSTGGRNQPQHF
len: 15; abundance: .; j_gene: TRBJ2-5; d_gene: TRBD2; v_gene: TRBV11-2; CDR3nt: TGTGCCAGCAGCCTAAGCGGGAGGGTCCGGGAGACCCAGTACTTC; CDR3aa: CASSLSGRVRETQYF
len: 14; abundance: .; j_gene: TRBJ1-1; d_gene: TRBD1; v_gene: TRBV6-2/TRBV6-3; CDR3nt: TGTGCCAGCAGTTATAACAGGGGGAACACTGAAGCTTTCTTT; CDR3aa: CASSYNRGNTEAFF
len: 15; abundance: .; j_gene: TRBJ2-2; d_gene: .; v_gene: TRBV7-9; CDR3nt: TGTGCCAGCAGCTTGGTAGGGGTGAACACCGGGGAGCTGTTTTTT; CDR3aa: CASSLVGVNTGELFF
len: 15; abundance: .; j_gene: TRBJ2-5; d_gene: TRBD2; v_gene: TRBV5-4; CDR3nt: TGTGCCAGCAGCTCGAGCGGGGGGGTAATAGAGACCCAGTACTTC; CDR3aa: CASSSSGGVIETQYF
len: 15; abundance: .; j_gene: TRBJ2-1; d_gene: TRBD2; v_gene: TRBV10-3; CDR3nt: TGTGCCATCAGCGAGAGCGGGAGCTCCTACAATGAGCAGTTCTTC; CDR3aa: CAISESGSSYNEQFF
len: 13; abundance: .; j_gene: TRBJ2-1; d_gene: .; v_gene: TRBV7-3; CDR3nt: TGTGCCAGCAGCCCGATACTAGGGAATGAGCAGTTCTTC; CDR3aa: CASSPILGNEQFF
len: 18; abundance: .; j_gene: TRBJ1-1; d_gene: .; v_gene: TRBV5-4; CDR3nt: TGTGCCAGCAGCTTGTTGGGCCCGGACTACTTTATGAACACTGAAGCTTTCTTT; CDR3aa: CASSLLGPDYFMNTEAFF
len: 15; abundance: .; j_gene: TRBJ2-1; d_gene: TRBD2; v_gene: TRBV7-2; CDR3nt: TGTGCCAGCAACCCTAGTCGGGGGGGATTCCTTGAGCAGTTCTTC; CDR3aa: CASNPSRGGFLEQFF
len: 14; abundance: .; j_gene: TRBJ2-1; d_gene: TRBD1; v_gene: TRBV18; CDR3nt: TGTGCCAGCTCCCCCGGGACAGGGTTCCCTGAGCAGTTCTTC; CDR3aa: CASSPGTGFPEQFF
len: 14; abundance: .; j_gene: TRBJ1-1; d_gene: TRBD1; v_gene: TRBV27; CDR3nt: TGTGCCAGCAGCCTGACAGGGGGCCGGACTGAAGCTTTCTTT; CDR3aa: CASSLTGGRTEAFF
len: 16; abundance: once; j_gene: TRBJ1-6; d_gene: .; v_gene: TRBV7-2; CDR3nt: TGTGCCAGCAGCTATAACCGGTTGACACATAATTCACCCCTCCACTTT; CDR3aa: CASSYNRLTHNSPLHF
len: 12; abundance: once; j_gene: TRBJ2-7; d_gene: .; v_gene: TRBV3-1/TRBV3-2; CDR3nt: TGTGCCAGCAGCCAAGTACTAGGAGAGCAGTACTTC; CDR3aa: CASSQVLGEQYF
len: 14; abundance: .; j_gene: TRBJ1-2; d_gene: .; v_gene: TRBV27; CDR3nt: TGTGCCAGCAGTACTCGACATCGGGGCTATGGCTACACCTTC; CDR3aa: CASSTRHRGYGYTF
len: 13; abundance: .; j_gene: TRBJ1-2; d_gene: .; v_gene: TRBV24-1; CDR3nt: TGTGCCACCAGTGATGCGGGACACTATGGCTACACCTTC; CDR3aa: CATSDAGHYGYTF
len: 16; abundance: .; j_gene: TRBJ1-3; d_gene: .; v_gene: TRBV9; CDR3nt: TGTGCCAGCAGCGAGGGACAAAAGACCTCTGGAAACACCATATATTTT; CDR3aa: CASSEGQKTSGNTIYF
len: 14; abundance: .; j_gene: TRBJ2-7; d_gene: TRBD2; v_gene: TRBV6-2/TRBV6-3; CDR3nt: TGTGCCAGCAGTCAACGGGGGGGACGCCGCGAGCAGTACTTC; CDR3aa: CASSQRGGRREQYF
len: 13; abundance: .; j_gene: TRBJ1-1; d_gene: .; v_gene: TRBV5-1; CDR3nt: TGCGCCAGCAGCTTGGCCATCCAGGCTGAAGCTTTCTTT; CDR3aa: CASSLAIQAEAFF
len: 16; abundance: .; j_gene: TRBJ2-1; d_gene: TRBD2; v_gene: TRBV24-1; CDR3nt: TGTGCCACCAGTGATCCGGGGGGATATTCACCCAATGAGCAGTTCTTC; CDR3aa: CATSDPGGYSPNEQFF
len: 14; abundance: .; j_gene: TRBJ2-7; d_gene: .; v_gene: TRBV27; CDR3nt: TGTGCCAGCAGTTTAAGGGGTAAGGCCTACGAGCAGTACTTC; CDR3aa: CASSLRGKAYEQYF
len: 11; abundance: .; j_gene: TRBJ1-4; d_gene: .; v_gene: TRBV7-9; CDR3nt: TGTGCCAGCAGCCTTAATGAAAAACTGTTTTTT; CDR3aa: CASSLNEKLFF
len: 16; abundance: .; j_gene: TRBJ1-1; d_gene: .; v_gene: TRBV5-4; CDR3nt: TGTGCCAGCAGCTTCGGGACTCTAGTAGGTGACACTGAAGCTTTCTTT; CDR3aa: CASSFGTLVGDTEAFF
len: 20; abundance: .; j_gene: TRBJ2-1; d_gene: TRBD2; v_gene: TRBV9; CDR3nt: TGTGCCAGCAGCCCGCGCCCATCGGGGGCTAGCGGGAGATCCTACAATGAGCAGTTCTTC; CDR3aa: CASSPRPSGASGRSYNEQFF
len: 14; abundance: .; j_gene: TRBJ1-5; d_gene: .; v_gene: TRBV21-1; CDR3nt: TGTGCCAGCAGCACGAGACAGGGTGGCCAGCCCCAGCATTTT; CDR3aa: CASSTRQGGQPQHF
len: 14; abundance: few; j_gene: TRBJ1-3; d_gene: .; v_gene: TRBV4-3; CDR3nt: TGCGCCAGCAGCCAAGATGGGGGGAGCAACACCATATATTTT; CDR3aa: CASSQDGGSNTIYF
len: 13; abundance: .; j_gene: TRBJ1-1; d_gene: .; v_gene: TRBV7-3; CDR3nt: TGTGCCAGCAGCCCTCGCCCGGGGACTGAAGCTTTCTTT; CDR3aa: CASSPRPGTEAFF
len: 14; abundance: .; j_gene: TRBJ2-2; d_gene: TRBD1; v_gene: TRBV12-5; CDR3nt: TGTGCTAGTGGTACGCAGGGGGACACCGGGGAGCTGTTTTTT; CDR3aa: CASGTQGDTGELFF
len: 14; abundance: .; j_gene: TRBJ2-7; d_gene: TRBD1; v_gene: TRBV30; CDR3nt: TGTGCCTGGAAGTCCGGGACAGGGGGCTACGAGCAGTACTTC; CDR3aa: CAWKSGTGGYEQYF
len: 14; abundance: .; j_gene: TRBJ2-7; d_gene: TRBD1; v_gene: TRBV19; CDR3nt: TGTGCCAGTAGCTTACAGGGGTCATACAAGGAGCAGTACTTC; CDR3aa: CASSLQGSYKEQYF
len: 15; abundance: .; j_gene: TRBJ1-1; d_gene: TRBD1; v_gene: TRBV6-1; CDR3nt: TGTGCCAGCAGTGAAGCTTTATGGACAGGGGACGTTGCTTTCTTT; CDR3aa: CASSEALWTGDVAFF
len: 15; abundance: .; j_gene: TRBJ1-3; d_gene: TRBD1; v_gene: TRBV7-2; CDR3nt: TGTGCCAGCAGCCCGACAGGGGGTGCGGGAAACACCATATATTTT; CDR3aa: CASSPTGGAGNTIYF
len: 16; abundance: .; j_gene: TRBJ2-2; d_gene: .; v_gene: TRBV19; CDR3nt: TGTGCCAGTATCTGGAGCGGAGCCGCGAACACCGGGGAGCTGTTTTTT; CDR3aa: CASIWSGAANTGELFF
len: 14; abundance: .; j_gene: TRBJ1-3; d_gene: .; v_gene: TRBV19; CDR3nt: TGTGCCAGTAGACCCCCGGTCTCTGGAAACACCATATATTTT; CDR3aa: CASRPPVSGNTIYF
len: 14; abundance: few; j_gene: TRBJ1-1; d_gene: .; v_gene: TRBV10-2; CDR3nt: TGCGCCAGCAGTGCATTACACACGAACACTGAAGCTTTCTTT; CDR3aa: CASSALHTNTEAFF
len: 15; abundance: .; j_gene: TRBJ1-2; d_gene: .; v_gene: TRBV4-1; CDR3nt: TGCGCCAGCAGCCAAGTTCAGGGGACGGACTATGGCTACACCTTC; CDR3aa: CASSQVQGTDYGYTF